Detailed here is one T cell receptor (beta chain). It lacks a known antigen. Per-nucleotide qualities are absent, and no much larger clonotype sits a single base away. The library was generated by the immunoSEQ multiplex PCR assay. A mixture of 60 forward primers for TCR Vbeta segments and 13 reverse primers for TCR Jbeta segments was used in the multiplex PCR. The CDR3 region of rearranged TCR beta genes was amplified from genomic DNA by a multiplex PCR assay. The Illumina HiSeq System was used to sequence the amplified TCR beta libraries as 87-base-pair reads. Regarding the original processing steps: A later analysis tallied tens of millions of unique TCR beta chains across the 660 or so repertoires, and roughly 11 million of those chains were shared by two or more donors. Raw reads were error-corrected and collapsed into unique sequences by a nearest-neighbor algorithm in which closely related sequences were merged to remove PCR and sequencing errors. To assign V, D and J gene segments, CDR3 sequences were aligned to IMGT reference sequences. For a sequence to be retained, a match of at least six nucleotides was required to both a V gene segment and a J gene segment. Rearrangements were called productive when the CDR3 lacked stop codons and stayed in frame with V and J; all others were non-productive. CDR3 was defined according to IMGT convention as the region running from the second conserved V-encoded cysteine to the conserved J-encoded phenylalanine. Sequences without an unambiguous match to a single V gene segment were excluded from the earlier analysis of over 500 of the donors. In an earlier analysis of roughly 600 of the donors, a V segment was called functional when productive rearrangements were above 56.7%, and segregating when the standard deviation between donors exceeded 5%. To diagnose cytomegalovirus status from the catalog of TCR beta chain sequences, a statistical classification framework was built. A later analysis assigned V and J genes by comparing TCR nucleotide sequences with IMGT/GENE-DB human TR gene sequences. Using the TCRdist pipeline, a later analysis assigned CDR3 sequences along with most-parsimonious VDJ recombination scenarios. A later analysis defined each TCR beta chain by its CDR3 amino acid sequence plus V-gene family, and excluded reads lacking a unique V-gene family. In a later analysis, several hundred highly shared, low-generation-probability nucleotide sequences were removed to address suspected cross-contamination and a sequencing artifact. A later analysis calculated a clonal expansion index for each public chain from normalized within-repertoire ranks of inferred template counts. A later analysis computed generation probabilities with a VDJ recombination model fitted to out-of-frame rearrangements, and checked the results against IGoR. Hypergeometric tests were used in a later analysis to score TCR-TCR, TCR-HLA and TCR-CMV co-occurrence, with a repertoire-size bias correction applied to the TCR pairs. False discovery rates were estimated in a later analysis by permuting HLA or CMV assignments 20 times. A later analysis grouped co-occurring TCRs with DBSCAN, adding TCRdist sequence similarity when clustering within HLA-allele-positive subsets. For co-occurrence clustering, repertoires with fewer than 30,000 or more than 120,000 public chains were excluded, along with five repertoires with anomalous nucleotide sharing. In its TCRdb copy, this immuneACCESS table keeps in-frame sequences only and misses some clones. Where compared with another copy, unresolved V genes explain less than half of these, and the others have no known cause. Clone size and V and J calls were adopted from that table, with D and trimming inferred from the DNA. The sample includes about 140,000 clones, with 70% to 85% observed a single time. The ten largest clones represent about 3.9% of the sample.

The cohort was made up of several hundred healthy bone marrow donors. At the time of sampling, all cohort members were nominally healthy, though unrecorded immune exposures were likely present. The donor was CMV seropositive and was included in the group of some 290 seropositive cohort members. A peripheral blood sample was collected from each donor, and TCR beta sequencing was performed on peripheral blood mononuclear cells. The Qiagen DNeasy Blood Extraction Kit was used to extract genomic DNA from the blood cell samples. This sample was included in a study of cytomegalovirus exposure and HLA in healthy donors (dated by TCRdb to 2015 to 2018). Study-wide context: According to an earlier analysis of around 600 of the donors, about 179 million T cells yielded roughly 110 million unique TCR beta sequences and 276 Gb of sequence data. Roughly 300 gigabases of sequencing data and around 85 million unique TCR sequences made up an early release that covered several hundred HLA-typed donors. Among the roughly 370 genotyped donors, approximately 77% belonged to the genetic ancestry cluster associated with self-reported Caucasian donors. The study aimed to test whether signatures of past pathogen exposure could be identified by cataloging public T cell receptors. The T cell repertoires of some 700 subjects were profiled by immunosequencing and related to cytomegalovirus serostatus. Along with the approximately 700-subject first cohort, a separate validation cohort of over a hundred different subjects was used. To predict cytomegalovirus infection status, the study brought together high-throughput TCR immunosequencing, statistical association of individual TCRs with disease status, and machine learning. To study patterns of TCR occurrence, a later analysis re-analyzed previously published TCR beta repertoires from several hundred donors and added high-resolution HLA genotyping. In the later analysis, no new phenotypic data were used to find candidate immune exposures; instead, reliance was placed on TCR beta sequences and their occurrence across donors. An earlier analysis of fewer than 750 of the donors used high-throughput TCR beta sequencing to judge whether each TCR beta V gene segment behaved as functional or pseudogenic. Donor age, sex, ethnicity and CMV serostatus were compiled together with the repertoire data. A later genetic analysis took genome-wide SNP genotypes for about three fifths of the 666 donors and used that subset as a discovery cohort. Every discovery cohort repertoire had been produced on one sequencing platform. Class I and class II HLA loci were covered by the typing at four-digit resolution. The number of donors typed differed by locus, with roughly 629-640 for A, B, C, DRB1 and DQB1, around 560 for DQA1, approximately 580 for DPA1, and approximately 470 for DPB1. Because of strong linkage in the cohort, a handful of DR-DQ haplotypes were treated as single units for association and clustering. Among roughly 400 genotyped donors of the cohort, an average of roughly 230,000 unique TCR beta nucleotide sequences was sequenced per donor, of which about 20% were non-productive.

Per the germline V gene, SGHTA is the CDR1 and FQGNSA is the CDR2. The CDR3 starts with the cysteine, ends with the phenylalanine, and has 15 residues. Of all the DNA, just the CDR3 is kept, 45 bases in frame from base 1. Trimming accounts for 7 bases at V and 1 base at J, while the number of junction bases matched to no gene is 9. On the study overall, not on this receptor specifically: Several of the top co-occurrence clusters appeared to be linked to parvovirus B19, influenza, CMV and Epstein-Barr virus, according to a later analysis. In an earlier analysis of 587 of the donors, most TCR beta V segments appeared in productive rearrangements about 90% or about 30% of the time, broadly matching IMGT annotations. In the study, approximately 160 TCR beta chains were listed as associated with cytomegalovirus. Roughly uniform sequencing depth across donors was assumed in presence/absence analyses, although this assumption may not hold. Most TCR sequences were seen in very few donors, while some public TCRs were found in many individuals. HLA typing was unavailable for some donors at each locus, so association tests used only the typed subset. Because the 87-base-pair reads could not distinguish some IMGT-functional V segments, including TRBV6-2 and TRBV6-3, those segments were excluded. In a later analysis, HLA-associated TCR beta chains were found to be more clonally expanded and to have lower generation probabilities than equally common non-associated chains. At a false discovery rate of 0.05, a later analysis linked 16,951 TCR beta sequences to specific HLA alleles. Cytomegalovirus status was reported to be diagnosed by the classifier with high specificity and sensitivity in both the original and validation cohorts. According to a later analysis, TCR association rates differed among HLA loci, with DRB1 alleles showing the most associated TCRs and HLA-C alleles showing the fewest. The cohort was sequenced for TCR beta chains only, and without alpha or paired-chain data the features that could be detected were limited. Linkage disequilibrium might explain the correlated functional status among segregating V segments, but an unknown experimental factor could not be excluded. It was suggested by the authors that the approach could potentially be generalized to other disease states and immunological phenotypes. Three of the identified cytomegalovirus-associated TCR beta chains were confirmed in vitro to be specific for cytomegalovirus antigens. A further reported finding was that TCR beta sequences accurately predicted the HLA-A and HLA-B alleles for most subjects in the first cohort. Because counts were too low, roughly 18 rarely observed V segments, including chromosome 9 orphons, were left out of the earlier analysis of several hundred of the donors. A later analysis found that most CMV-associated TCR beta chains appeared HLA-restricted, with HLA associations seemingly driven largely by CMV exposure. Immune exposure information for the cohort was limited to CMV serostatus. A cluster of highly shared sequence variants was judged likely to be a technical artifact of the sequencing pipeline. When HLA alleles, especially DR and DQ, strongly co-occurred, attributing TCR associations to individual alleles was difficult. According to a later genetic analysis, donors in an Asian-associated ancestry cluster had fewer N-insertions in productive TCRs than the approximately 630-donor mean. An association between a missense DCLRE1C variant and V-gene and J-gene trimming of TCR beta chains was found in a later genetic analysis and replicated in an independent cohort.

The chain couples TRBV7-2 to TRBJ2-5; 7 central nucleotides agree with TRBD2. Material for sequencing was PBMCs. The clonotype was recovered from a man between 40 and 49 years old in good health and CMV-seropositive. The nucleotides are TGTGCCAGCACCCCCGGCGGGGGATCCCAAGAGACCCAGTACTTC. Its translation is CASTPGGGSQETQYF.